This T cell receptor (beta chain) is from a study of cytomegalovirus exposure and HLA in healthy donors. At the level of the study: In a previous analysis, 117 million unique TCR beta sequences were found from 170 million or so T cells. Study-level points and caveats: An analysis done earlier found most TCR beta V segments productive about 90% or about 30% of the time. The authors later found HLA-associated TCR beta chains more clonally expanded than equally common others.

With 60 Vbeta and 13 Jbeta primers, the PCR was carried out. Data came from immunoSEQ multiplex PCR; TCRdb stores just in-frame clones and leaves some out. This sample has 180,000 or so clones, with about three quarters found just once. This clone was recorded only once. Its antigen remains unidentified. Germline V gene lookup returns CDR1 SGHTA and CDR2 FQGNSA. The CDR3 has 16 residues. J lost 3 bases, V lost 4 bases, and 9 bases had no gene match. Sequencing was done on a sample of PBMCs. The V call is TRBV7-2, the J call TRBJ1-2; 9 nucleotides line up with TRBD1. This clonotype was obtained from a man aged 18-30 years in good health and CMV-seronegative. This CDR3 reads CASSSPGQGIYYGYTF. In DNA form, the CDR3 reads TGTGCCAGCAGCTCCCCGGGACAGGGCATCTACTATGGCTACACCTTC.